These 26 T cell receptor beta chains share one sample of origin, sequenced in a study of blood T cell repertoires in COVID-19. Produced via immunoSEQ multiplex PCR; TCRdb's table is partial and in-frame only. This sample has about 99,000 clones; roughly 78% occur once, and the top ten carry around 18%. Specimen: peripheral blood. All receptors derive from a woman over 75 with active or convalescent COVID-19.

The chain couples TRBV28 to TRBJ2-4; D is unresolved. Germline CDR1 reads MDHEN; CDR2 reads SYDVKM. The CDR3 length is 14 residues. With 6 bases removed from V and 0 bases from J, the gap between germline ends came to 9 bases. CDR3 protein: CASSPWRAKNIQYF. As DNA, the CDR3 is TGTGCCAGCAGCCCCTGGAGAGCCAAAAACATTCAGTACTTC.

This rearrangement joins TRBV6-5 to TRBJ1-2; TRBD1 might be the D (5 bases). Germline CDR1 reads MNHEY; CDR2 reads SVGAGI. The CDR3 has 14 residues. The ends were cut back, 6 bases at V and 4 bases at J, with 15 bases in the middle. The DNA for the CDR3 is TGTGCCAGCAGCACGGGCAGGGCCCGCTATGGCTACACCTTC. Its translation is CASSTGRARYGYTF.

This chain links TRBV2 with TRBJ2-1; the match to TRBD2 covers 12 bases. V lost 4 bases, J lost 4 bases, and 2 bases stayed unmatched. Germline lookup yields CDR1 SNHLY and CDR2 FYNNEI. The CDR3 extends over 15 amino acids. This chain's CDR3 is CASSGGLAGYNEQFF. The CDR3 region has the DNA TGTGCCAGCAGTGGGGGACTAGCGGGTTACAATGAGCAGTTCTTC.

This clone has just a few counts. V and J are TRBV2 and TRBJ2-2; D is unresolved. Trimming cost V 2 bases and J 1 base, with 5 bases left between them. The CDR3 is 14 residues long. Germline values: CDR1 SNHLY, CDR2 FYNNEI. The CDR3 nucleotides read TGTGCCAGCAGTGAAAATCAGAACACCGGGGAGCTGTTTTTT. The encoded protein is CASSENQNTGELFF. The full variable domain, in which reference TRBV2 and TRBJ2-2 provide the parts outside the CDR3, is EPEVTQTPSHQVTQMGQEVILRCVPISNHLYFYWYRQILGQKVEFLVSFYNNEISEKSEIFDDQFSVERPDGSNFTLKIRSTKLEDSAMYFCASSENQNTGELFFGEGSRLTVL.

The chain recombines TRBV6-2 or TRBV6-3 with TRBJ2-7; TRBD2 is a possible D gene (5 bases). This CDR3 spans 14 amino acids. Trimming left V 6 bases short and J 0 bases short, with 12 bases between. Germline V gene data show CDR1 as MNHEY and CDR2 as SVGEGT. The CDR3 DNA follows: TGTGCCAGCAGCCCCGGGATCACCTCCTACGAGCAGTACTTC. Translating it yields CASSPGITSYEQYF.

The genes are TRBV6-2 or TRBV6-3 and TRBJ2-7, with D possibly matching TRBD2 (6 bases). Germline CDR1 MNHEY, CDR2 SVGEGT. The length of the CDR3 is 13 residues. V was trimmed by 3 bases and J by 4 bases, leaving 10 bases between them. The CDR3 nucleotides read TGTGCCAGCAGTTATCCCGGGGGATACGAGCAGTACTTC. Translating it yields CASSYPGGYEQYF.

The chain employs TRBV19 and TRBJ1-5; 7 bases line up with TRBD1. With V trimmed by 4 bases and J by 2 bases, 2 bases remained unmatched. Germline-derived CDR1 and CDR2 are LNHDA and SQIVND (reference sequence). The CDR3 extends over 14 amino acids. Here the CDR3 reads CASSTTGGNQPQHF. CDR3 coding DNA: TGTGCCAGTAGTACTACAGGGGGCAATCAGCCCCAGCATTTT.

CDR3 DNA: TGTGCCAGCAGCGTAGGCAGCGGGAGGGGGACCGGGGAGCTGTTTTTT. It translates to CASSVGSGRGTGELFF. This chain uses TRBV9 with TRBJ2-2, with 10 bases aligning to TRBD2. The CDR3 runs to 16 residues. V trimming: 0 bases; J trimming: 5 bases; junction bases outside the gene matches: 4. Germline V CDR1 and CDR2: SGDLS, YYNGEE.

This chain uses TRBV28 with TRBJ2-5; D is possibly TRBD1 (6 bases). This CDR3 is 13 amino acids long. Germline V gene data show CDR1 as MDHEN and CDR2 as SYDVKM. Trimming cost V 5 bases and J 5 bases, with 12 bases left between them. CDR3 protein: CASSATGPETQYF. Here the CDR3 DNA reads TGTGCCAGCAGTGCTACAGGGCCGGAGACCCAGTACTTC.

DNA of the CDR3: TGTGCCAGCTCACCAGCCAGGGGCTCGTACGAGCAGTACTTC. Translation gives CASSPARGSYEQYF. The chain is built from TRBV18 and TRBJ2-7; the D gene is possibly TRBD1 (6 bases). The germline V gene has CDR1 KGHSH and CDR2 LQKENI. The ends were cut back, 2 bases at V and 4 bases at J, with 12 bases in the middle. The CDR3 covers 14 residues.

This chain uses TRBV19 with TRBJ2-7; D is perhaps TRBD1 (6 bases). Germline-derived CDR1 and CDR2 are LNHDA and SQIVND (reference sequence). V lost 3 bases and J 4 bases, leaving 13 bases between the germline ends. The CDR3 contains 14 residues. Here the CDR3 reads CASSILPGDYEQYF. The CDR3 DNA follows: TGTGCCAGTAGTATTCTCCCAGGGGATTACGAGCAGTACTTC.

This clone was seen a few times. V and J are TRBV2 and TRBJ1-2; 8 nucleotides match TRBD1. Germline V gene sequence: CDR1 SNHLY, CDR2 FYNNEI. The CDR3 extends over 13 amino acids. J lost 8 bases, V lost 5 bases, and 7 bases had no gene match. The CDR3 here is CASSRTGLGGYTF. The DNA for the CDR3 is TGTGCCAGCAGTCGGACAGGGCTGGGAGGCTACACCTTC.

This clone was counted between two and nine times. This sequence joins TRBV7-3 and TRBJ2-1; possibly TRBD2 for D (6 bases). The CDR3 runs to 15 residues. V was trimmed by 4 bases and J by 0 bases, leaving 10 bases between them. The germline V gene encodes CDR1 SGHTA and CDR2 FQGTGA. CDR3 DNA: TGTGCCAGCAGCTCATTAGCGGCCTCCTACAATGAGCAGTTCTTC. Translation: CASSSLAASYNEQFF.

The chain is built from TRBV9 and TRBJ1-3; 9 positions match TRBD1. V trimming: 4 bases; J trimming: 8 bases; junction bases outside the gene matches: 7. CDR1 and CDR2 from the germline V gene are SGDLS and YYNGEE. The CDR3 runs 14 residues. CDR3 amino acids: CASSPRQGEDTIYF. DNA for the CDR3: TGTGCCAGCAGCCCCCGACAGGGGGAGGACACCATATATTTT.

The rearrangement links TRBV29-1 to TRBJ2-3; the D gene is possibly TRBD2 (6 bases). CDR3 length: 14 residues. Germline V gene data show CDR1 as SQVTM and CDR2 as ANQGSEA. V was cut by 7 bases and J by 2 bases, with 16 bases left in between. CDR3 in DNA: TGCAGCGCGGAGGGAGAGAGCTACACAGATACGCAGTATTTT. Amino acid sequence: CSAEGESYTDTQYF.

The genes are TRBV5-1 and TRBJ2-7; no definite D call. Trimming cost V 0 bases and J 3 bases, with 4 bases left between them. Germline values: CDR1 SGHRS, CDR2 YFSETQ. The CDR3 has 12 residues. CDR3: CASSLGGYEQYF. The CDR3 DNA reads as TGCGCCAGCAGCTTGGGAGGCTACGAGCAGTACTTC. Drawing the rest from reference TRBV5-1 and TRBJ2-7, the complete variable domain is KAGVTQTPRYLIKTRGQQVTLSCSPISGHRSVSWYQQTPGQGLQFLFEYFSETQRNKGNFPGRFSGRQFSNSRSEMNVSTLELGDSALYLCASSLGGYEQYFGPGTRLTVT.

CDR3 loop: CASSLELAAYNEQFF. CDR3 nucleotides: TGCGCCAGCAGCTTGGAGCTAGCGGCATACAATGAGCAGTTCTTC. V usage is TRBV5-1 and J usage is TRBJ2-1; 7 nucleotides agree with TRBD2. Germline trimming cut 0 bases from V and 4 bases from J; bases unmatched to any gene: 4. In germline, CDR1 is SGHRS, CDR2 YFSETQ. The CDR3 has 15 amino acids.

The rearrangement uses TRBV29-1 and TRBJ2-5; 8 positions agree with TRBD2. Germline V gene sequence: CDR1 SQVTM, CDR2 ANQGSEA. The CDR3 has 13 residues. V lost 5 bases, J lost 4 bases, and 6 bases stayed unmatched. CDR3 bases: TGCAGCGTTCGGGGGGGTACGGGAGAGACCCAGTACTTC. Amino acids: CSVRGGTGETQYF.

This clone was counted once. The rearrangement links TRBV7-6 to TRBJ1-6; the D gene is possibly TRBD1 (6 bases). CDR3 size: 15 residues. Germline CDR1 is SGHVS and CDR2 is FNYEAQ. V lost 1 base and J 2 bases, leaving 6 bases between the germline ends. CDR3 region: CASSLGQAYNSPLHF. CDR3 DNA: TGTGCCAGCAGCTTAGGACAGGCCTATAATTCACCCCTCCACTTT. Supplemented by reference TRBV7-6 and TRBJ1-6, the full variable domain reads GAGVSQSPRYKVTKRGQDVALRCDPISGHVSLYWYRQALGQGPEFLTYFNYEAQQDKSGLPNDRFSAERPEGSISTLTIQRTEQRDSAMYRCASSLGQAYNSPLHFGNGTRLTVT.

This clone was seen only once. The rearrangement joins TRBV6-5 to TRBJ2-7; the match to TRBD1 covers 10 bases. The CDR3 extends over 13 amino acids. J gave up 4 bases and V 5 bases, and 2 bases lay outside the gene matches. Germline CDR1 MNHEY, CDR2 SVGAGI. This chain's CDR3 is CASSRGQGYEQYF. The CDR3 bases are TGTGCCAGCAGTAGGGGACAGGGGTACGAGCAGTACTTC.

CDR3 residues: CASIRFGGGSGELFF. The CDR3 region has the DNA TGTGCCAGCATCCGATTTGGGGGGGGTAGCGGAGAACTGTTTTTT. The chain is built from TRBV6-5 and TRBJ1-4; tentatively, D is TRBD1 (5 bases). CDR1 and CDR2 (germline): MNHEY, SVGAGI. This CDR3 has 15 residues. Trimming shortened V by 7 bases and J by 12 bases, and 24 bases separated the two germline ends.

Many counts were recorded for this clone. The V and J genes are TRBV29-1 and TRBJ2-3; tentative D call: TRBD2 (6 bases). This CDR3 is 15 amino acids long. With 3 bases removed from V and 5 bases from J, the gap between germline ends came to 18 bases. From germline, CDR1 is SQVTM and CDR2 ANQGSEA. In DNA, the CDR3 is TGCAGCGTTGATGGGTGGGGGGAGAGGGGAGATACGCAGTATTTT. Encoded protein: CSVDGWGERGDTQYF.

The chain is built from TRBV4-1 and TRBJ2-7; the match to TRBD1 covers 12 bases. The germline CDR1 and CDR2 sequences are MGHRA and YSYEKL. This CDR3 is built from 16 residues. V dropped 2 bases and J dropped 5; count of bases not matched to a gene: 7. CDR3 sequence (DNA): TGCGCCAGCAGCCAACCCGGGACAGGGGGCATGGACGAGCAGTACTTC. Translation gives CASSQPGTGGMDEQYF.

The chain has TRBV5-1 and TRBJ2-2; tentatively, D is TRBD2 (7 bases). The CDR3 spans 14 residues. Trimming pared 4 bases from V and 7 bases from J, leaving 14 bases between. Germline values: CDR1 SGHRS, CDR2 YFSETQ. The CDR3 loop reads CASSLQGGLGELFF. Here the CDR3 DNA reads TGCGCCAGCAGCCTACAGGGAGGGCTCGGGGAGCTGTTTTTT.

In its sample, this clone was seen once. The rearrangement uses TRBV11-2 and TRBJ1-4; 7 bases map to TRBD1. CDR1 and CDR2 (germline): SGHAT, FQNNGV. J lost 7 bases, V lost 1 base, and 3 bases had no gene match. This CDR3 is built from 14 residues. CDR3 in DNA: TGTGCCAGCAGCTTAGGACAGGGAAGTGAAAAACTGTTTTTT. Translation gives CASSLGQGSEKLFF.

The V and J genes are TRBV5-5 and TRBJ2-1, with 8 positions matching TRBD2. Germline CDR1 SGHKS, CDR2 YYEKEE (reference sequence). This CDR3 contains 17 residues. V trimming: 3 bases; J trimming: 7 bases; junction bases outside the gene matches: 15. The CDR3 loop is CASSSLILAGLGNEQFF. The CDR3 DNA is TGTGCCAGCAGCTCCCTGATTCTAGCGGGCCTAGGAAATGAGCAGTTCTTC.